The 25 T cell receptor beta chains below come from one sample, sequenced in a study of CD8+CD57+ T cells in acquired aplastic anemia. Patients sequenced had flow cytometry evidence of CD8+CD57+ cell expansion. Genomic DNA, serving as template, underwent TCR beta VDJ and CDR3 profiling. TCRdb re-called the reads with MiXCR, one entry per CDR3 protein. The sample records about 120,000 distinct CDR3 sequences, 30% to 45% being singletons. The sequenced sample was sorted CD4+, CD8+, or CD8+CD57+ T cells (not recorded which) from PBMCs. The receptors here all came from a human donor with aplastic anemia.

J is TRBJ2-7 and V is TRBV7-9, with 9 bases lining up with TRBD2. The germline V gene encodes CDR1 SEHNR and CDR2 FQNEAQ (reference sequence). The V segment lost 3 bases and the J segment 5 bases; nucleotides outside the gene matches: 2. The CDR3 spans 13 residues. CDR3 protein: CASSFSSGDEQYF. For the CDR3, the DNA is TGTGCCAGCAGCTTCTCTAGCGGGGACGAGCAGTACTTC.

As concerns this clonotype: A much larger clone is a single base away; this may be a read error. The conserved phenylalanine or tryptophan normally closing the CDR3 is absent here, so this likely arose from a read error. The rearrangement links TRBV7-4 to TRBJ2-7, with D perhaps given as TRBD1 or TRBD2 (5 bases each). This CDR3 is built from 16 residues. V gave up 3 bases and J gave up 4 bases, with 19 bases separating them. Per the germline V gene, CDR1 is SGHVT and CDR2 is SQSDAQ. The CDR3 protein is CASSLEGRDPRYEQYL. For the CDR3, the DNA is TGTGCCAGCAGCTTGGAAGGCCGGGACCCAAGATACGAGCAGTACCTC.

This chain connects TRBV2 to TRBJ1-5; D not certain. V lost 4 bases to trimming and J lost 0 bases, with 16 bases between them. The CDR3 is 17 residues long. Germline V CDR1 and CDR2: SNHLY, FYNNEI. The CDR3 protein is CASSVRQLLYSNQPQHF. As DNA, the CDR3 is TGTGCCAGCAGTGTGAGGCAACTCCTCTATAGCAATCAGCCCCAGCATTTT.

V gene TRBV6-1 combines with J gene TRBJ2-7; TRBD2 aligns across 8 bases. The germline V gene encodes CDR1 MNHNS and CDR2 SASEGT. This CDR3 comprises 15 residues. V shed 1 base, J shed 4 bases, and the junction held 6 bases outside the gene matches. The CDR3 is CASSEVPGGRYEQYV. CDR3 bases: TGTGCCAGCAGTGAAGTTCCGGGGGGGCGGTACGAGCAGTACGTC.

This clonotype appeared many times. The rearrangement uses TRBV4-3 and TRBJ1-3, with D unclear. The germline V gene has CDR1 LGHNA and CDR2 YSLEER. V lost 0 bases and J 0 bases, leaving 6 bases between the germline ends. The CDR3 has 15 residues. DNA for the CDR3: TGCGCCAGCAGCCAAGACTCCGGCTCTGGAAACACCATATATTTT. Protein sequence: CASSQDSGSGNTIYF.

The genes are TRBV15 and TRBJ2-5, with D possibly TRBD1 on 5 matching bases. The CDR3 is 14 residues long. CDR1 is LNHNV, CDR2 YYDKDF, per germline (reference sequence). Trimming cost V 5 bases and J 1 base, with 11 bases left between them. The DNA for the CDR3 is TGTGCCACCAGCCGTCGACAGAGCCAAGAGACCCAGTACTTC. This gives the protein CATSRRQSQETQYF.

In its sample, this clonotype was seen a few times. The rearrangement uses TRBV11-2 and TRBJ1-2; TRBD1 aligns across 8 bases. In germline, CDR1 is SGHAT, CDR2 FQNNGV. The CDR3 has 16 amino acids. J lost 8 bases, V lost 1 base, and 12 bases had no gene match. The CDR3 spells CASSLVGQGAKRGYTF. The CDR3 DNA reads TGTGCCAGCAGCTTAGTAGGACAGGGAGCGAAACGAGGCTACACCTTC.

This clonotype was counted between two and nine times. Because the CDR3 is missing its conserved closing phenylalanine or tryptophan, this is likely a read error. The limits of the CDR3 on the DNA are not certain, so only TCRdb's listed CDR3 is given. This rearrangement joins TRBV20-1 to TRBJ2-1; TRBD2 is the table's D call and was not checked against the DNA. Per germline, CDR1 DFQATT and CDR2 SNEGSKA (reference sequence). 14 amino acids form the CDR3, both terminal residues included. CDR3 in amino acids: CSARVGSSGGAPPL.

This clonotype was observed at least ten times. This chain uses TRBV10-3 with TRBJ2-5; the D gene is possibly TRBD1 (5 bases). The CDR3 spans 12 residues. Germline V gene data show CDR1 as ENHRY and CDR2 as SYGVKD. Trimming removed 3 bases at V and 3 bases at J, with 5 bases between. The CDR3 sequence: CAISEGEETQYF. Here the CDR3 DNA reads TGTGCCATCAGTGAAGGGGAAGAGACCCAGTACTTC.

The V and J genes are TRBV7-3 and TRBJ2-1; D possibly corresponds to TRBD1 (5 bases). Germline V gene lookup returns CDR1 SGHTA and CDR2 FQGTGA. V was shortened by 9 bases and J by 2 bases, with 17 bases between the two germline ends. The CDR3 has 15 amino acids. The CDR3: CASTPGNYAYNEQFF. CDR3 in DNA: TGTGCCAGTACTCCAGGGAATTATGCCTACAATGAGCAGTTCTTC.

V and J are TRBV6-1 and TRBJ2-2; weak D call: TRBD2 (6 bases). The V end lost 4 bases, the J end lost 7 bases, and 16 bases lay between the germline ends. The CDR3 sequence is 15 residues long. Looked up from germline, CDR1 is MNHNS and CDR2 is SASEGT. The CDR3 DNA is TGTGCCAGCAGTGTCTCCGGGACTCCCAACGGGGAGCTGTTTTTT. Amino acid sequence: CASSVSGTPNGELFF.

In its sample, this clonotype was seen a few times. The chain is built from TRBV5-1 and TRBJ1-1, with a weak D call TRBD1 (6 bases). The V gene's germline CDR1 is SGHRS and CDR2 YFSETQ. Trimming stripped 4 bases from V and 2 bases from J, with 12 bases between. This CDR3 is 14 amino acids long. As DNA, the CDR3 is TGCGCCAGCAGCCCGGGGGCTTTTAACACTGAAGCTTTCTTT. Translated, it gives CASSPGAFNTEAFF. The full variable domain, completed using reference TRBV5-1 and TRBJ1-1, is KAGVTQTPRYLIKTRGQQVTLSCSPISGHRSVSWYQQTPGQGLQFLFEYFSETQRNKGNFPGRFSGRQFSNSRSEMNVSTLELGDSALYLCASSPGAFNTEAFFGQGTRLTVV.

This clonotype showed up just a few times. This may arise from a read error, as a much more abundant clone is one base away. This chain joins TRBV4-3 and TRBJ2-7; D remains ambiguous. CDR3 size: 15 residues. Germline CDR1 is LGHNA and CDR2 is YSLEER. The CDR3, as DNA: TGCGCCAGCAACCAAGTGGCTTTAGGCCGTGCCGAGCAGTACTTC. Its translation: CASNQVALGRAEQYF.

This clonotype was observed a few times. The DNA of the CDR3 is TGCAGCGTTGAAGGGACAGGGAGTAAGGGCTCTGGAAACACCATATATTTT. Translation gives CSVEGTGSKGSGNTIYF. The chain links TRBV29-1 to TRBJ1-3; 8 bases fit TRBD1. V shed 1 base, J shed 0 bases, and the junction held 8 bases outside the gene matches. CDR3 length: 17 residues. Germline CDR1 reads SQVTM; CDR2 reads ANQGSEA.

The sample holds many counts of this clonotype. CDR3 DNA: TGTGCCAGCTCCTGGACAGGGATGAACACTGAAGCTTTCTTT. Protein product: CASSWTGMNTEAFF. The V gene is TRBV2, the J gene TRBJ1-1, with 8 positions matching TRBD1. The germline V gene encodes CDR1 SNHLY and CDR2 FYNNEI. J was trimmed by 0 bases and V by 8 bases; bases with no gene match: 5. This CDR3 has 14 amino acids.

This clonotype was counted between two and nine times. It may be a read error: a sequence one base away is much more abundant. V usage is TRBV9 and J usage is TRBJ1-6; D remains unclear. The CDR3 runs 17 residues. In germline, CDR1 is SGDLS, CDR2 YYNGEE. V was shortened by 4 bases and J by 0 bases, with 14 bases between the two germline ends. As DNA, the CDR3 is TGTGCCAGCAGCCCTCAGCCTACCAGCTCCTATAATTCACCCCTCCACTTT. Translated, it gives CASSPQPTSSYNSPLHF. Using reference TRBV9 and TRBJ1-6 for the parts outside the CDR3, the full variable domain is DSGVTQTPKHLITATGQRVTLRCSPRSGDLSVYWYQQSLDQGLQFLIQYYNGEERAKGNILERFSAQQFPDLHSELNLSSLELGDSALYFCASSPQPTSSYNSPLHFGNGTRLTVT.

The rearrangement uses TRBV7-9 and TRBJ2-3, with D unclear. Germline V gene sequence: CDR1 SEHNR, CDR2 FQNEAQ (reference sequence). This CDR3 has 13 amino acids. The V gene lost 3 bases and the J gene lost 4 bases, with 8 bases spanning the gap. The chain's CDR3 is CASSFPSADTQYF. CDR3 DNA: TGTGCCAGCAGCTTCCCGAGCGCAGATACGCAGTATTTT.

Concerning this clonotype: A read error may be the cause here, since a much bigger clone is one base away. The rearrangement links TRBV5-1 to TRBJ1-6; D unresolved. Germline CDR1 is SGHRS and CDR2 is YFSETQ. CDR3 size: 15 residues. CDR3 DNA sequence: TGCGCCAGCAGCTTGGACGGTTCCTGTAATTCACCCCTCCACTTT. It yields the protein CASSLDGSCNSPLHF.

The J gene is TRBJ2-7, the V gene TRBV12-3 or TRBV12-4, with D perhaps TRBD1 or TRBD2 (5 bases each). The V gene lost 6 bases and the J gene lost 1 base, with 13 bases spanning the gap. The CDR3 covers 14 residues. CDR3 amino acids: CASRTGPGSYEQYF. The CDR3 nucleotides are TGTGCCAGCAGAACGGGGCCAGGTTCCTACGAGCAGTACTTC.

V gene TRBV7-2 combines with J gene TRBJ1-5; 7 bases line up with TRBD1. Trimming cost V 6 bases and J 6 bases; bases outside gene matches: 8. Per germline, CDR1 SGHTA and CDR2 FQGNSA. The CDR3 covers 14 residues. The CDR3 sequence is CASSPLQGSQPQHF. CDR3 bases: TGTGCCAGCAGTCCATTACAGGGGAGTCAGCCCCAGCATTTT.

The chain couples TRBV24-1 to TRBJ2-1; 12 nucleotides line up with TRBD2. The ends lost 6 bases at V and 4 bases at J; junction bases unmatched: 3. The CDR3 spans 15 residues. Germline CDR1 reads KGHDR; CDR2 reads SFDVKD. CDR3 DNA sequence: TGTGCCACCAGTCCTAGCGGGGGGGTATACAATGAGCAGTTCTTC. This codes for CATSPSGGVYNEQFF.

At least ten counts were recorded for this clonotype. The rearrangement joins TRBV2 to TRBJ2-1; a weak D match, TRBD1 (6 bases). V lost 7 bases, J lost 0 bases, and 7 bases lay in between. The CDR3 contains 13 residues. Germline lookup yields CDR1 SNHLY and CDR2 FYNNEI. The CDR3 loop is CASTTGSYNEQFF. The CDR3 DNA is TGTGCCAGCACGACAGGCTCCTACAATGAGCAGTTCTTC.

This clonotype qualifies as medium-sized. The chain joins TRBV2 to TRBJ1-6; D remains unclear. This CDR3 comprises 13 residues. Trimming removed 7 bases at V and 11 bases at J, with 15 bases between. Germline V gene lookup returns CDR1 SNHLY and CDR2 FYNNEI. CDR3 sequence reads: CASISDGLAPLHF. The CDR3 DNA reads as TGTGCCAGCATTTCTGACGGCTTGGCACCCCTCCACTTT.

The V gene is TRBV11-2, the J gene TRBJ2-1; 12 bases line up with TRBD2. Germline V gives CDR1 SGHAT, CDR2 FQNNGV. The CDR3 runs to 16 residues. The V and J ends lost 5 bases and 9 bases, in that order; junction bases with no gene match: 11. CDR3 sequence (DNA): TGTGCCAGCAGCCAACTAGCGGGGGGCACGGGGGGTGAGCAGTTCTTC. Encoded protein: CASSQLAGGTGGEQFF. The full variable domain, its missing parts supplied by reference TRBV11-2 and TRBJ2-1, is EAGVAQSPRYKIIEKRQSVAFWCNPISGHATLYWYQQILGQGPKLLIQFQNNGVVDDSQLPKDRFSAERLKGVDSTLKIQPAKLEDSAVYLCASSQLAGGTGGEQFFGPGTRLTVL.

On this clonotype itself: Germline is not matched at one junction end, which may reflect a read error. V gene TRBV5-3 combines with J gene TRBJ2-7; D is possibly TRBD2 (6 bases). TRBV5-3 is given ORF status, its function remaining uncertain. The CDR3 totals 12 residues. For the CDR3, the DNA is TGTGCCAGCAGCTTGGGAGGCTTTGAGCAGTACTTC. It is translated as CASSLGGFEQYF.